This T cell receptor (beta chain) was recovered during a study of T cells after yellow fever vaccination (dated by TCRdb to the late 2010s). Concerning the study at large: The SMART-Seq v4 Ultra Low Input RNA kit was used to prepare libraries from fractions with low cell numbers. To follow T-cell clones before and after both primary and booster YFV17D yellow fever vaccination, bulk TCR alpha and beta repertoires underwent longitudinal sequencing. The cohort comprised two healthy male donors, one aged 18 to 29 and one aged 30 to 39 years. Bulk PBMC replicates and cell subsets were isolated from blood drawn at multiple timepoints before and after both primary and secondary immunization.

Broad study findings and their caveats: The secondary T-cell response was weaker than the primary response but faster, peaking on day 5 instead of day 15. A small share of clonotypes occurred in both CD4 and CD8 compartments, likely arising from convergent recombination. Computational filtering was needed because FACS-sorted repertoires could contain abundant contaminating clonotypes from the bulk population. The study included only a couple of donors, which limits how far the findings can be generalized. Most clones expanded after primary vaccination were re-detected after the booster (96% of CD4 and around nine tenths of CD8), suggesting broad memory maintenance.

Inclusive of the bounding cysteine and phenylalanine, the CDR3 is 16 residues long. Only CDR3 DNA is held: 48 bases, read in frame from base 1. CDR1 and CDR2, looked up from the germline V gene (reference sequence), are DFQATT and SNEGSKA. V loses 0 bases, J loses 6 bases, and the germline ends lie 19 bases apart. The sample's treatment or condition label, decoded: live attenuated yellow fever vaccine strain. PBMCs were isolated from peripheral blood using a standard Ficoll-Paque protocol. With anti-CD3 and anti-CD8 staining plus a dextramer loaded with the yellow fever NS4B epitope peptide, the researchers sorted epitope-specific CD8 T cells. TriZol was used to extract RNA from bulk PBMCs, CD4 and CD8 fractions, and dextramer-positive and dextramer-negative fractions. This clonotype was counted between two and nine times. Per-base quality was not reported, and no clone a single base away is much larger than it.

TCR cDNA was synthesized by 5'RACE template switching, through which a universal primer site and unique molecular identifiers were introduced. Priming of cDNA synthesis was performed from both the TCR alpha and TCR beta constant segments. Library amplification involved two PCR steps, and the second step added sample barcodes and sequencing adapters. Sequencing of libraries was performed on Illumina HiSeq 2500 (2x100 bp) or NovaSeq (2x150 bp). As for the original processing: MIGEC was used to demultiplex reads and collapse the reads into UMI consensus sequences, and MiXCR was used for V(D)J alignment. Clonotypes responding to the vaccine were identified with edgeR on replicate PBMC samples, with the criteria of FDR below 0.01 and a log2 fold change above 5 up to day 15. Each bulk clonotype received a CD4 or CD8 identity based on whether the sequenced CD4 or CD8 repertoire contained that clonotype at higher abundance. NS4B-specific clonotypes were defined as those at least 10-fold enriched in dextramer-positive over dextramer-negative fractions; CD4-biased clonotypes were excluded. The raw public reads went through TCRdb reprocessing: fastp at Q25, MiXCR clone calling, in-frame beta chains kept. Duplicate CDR3 protein sequences are folded into a single record with the most common DNA and genes. TCRdb, not the original authors, processed these V and J calls. This sample has roughly 94,000 distinct CDR3 sequences in its table, and 8.9% of those were observed once. The top ten clonotypes cover around 16% of the sample.

Recombination connected TRBV20-1 to TRBJ2-3, with the D gene uncertain. The sample consisted of CD8+ T cells not binding an NS4B(214-222) dextramer, sorted from PBMCs, taken less than 16 days after the first yellow fever vaccination. In the paper's terms, the cell subset or site label means: NS4B epitope dextramer-negative CD8 T cells. This clonotype originated in a man between 18 and 29 years old who received the YFV17D yellow fever vaccine. The CDR3 has the sequence CSARDYRSVDLDTQYF. The DNA sequence follows: TGCAGTGCTAGAGATTATCGGTCAGTCGATTTGGATACGCAGTATTTT.